The 17 T cell receptor beta chains presented below share a single source sample, sequenced in a study of Graves' ophthalmopathy and Graves' hyperthyroidism. Transcripts of RNA were the source for amplifying TCR beta CDR3 regions. An opening RT-PCR round employed HTBI primers and preceded a second-round multiplex PCR. TCRdb used MiXCR to reprocess the multiplex PCR reads, holding one entry per CDR3 protein. The data contain around 520,000 distinct CDR3 sequences, about 35% of them singletons. The sample comprised peripheral blood or thyroid tissue (not recorded which). The source is an adult man with Graves' hyperthyroidism.

Notes on this clonotype: The final CDR3 position lacks the conserved phenylalanine or tryptophan, pointing to a likely read error. This chain uses TRBV24-1 with TRBJ2-6; the match to TRBD1 covers 10 bases. Trimming at V came to 4 bases and at J to 0 bases, leaving 11 bases not matched to a gene. This CDR3 has 20 residues. Germline CDR1 KGHDR, CDR2 SFDVKD. The CDR3 region is CATSDHFRQGALSGANVLTP. For the CDR3, the DNA is TGTGCCACCAGTGACCATTTTCGACAGGGGGCTCTCTCTGGGGCCAACGTCCTGACTCCA.

In this sample, this clonotype turned up many times. A read error may account for a junction end that differs from germline. V usage is TRBV3-1 and J usage is TRBJ1-2; D may be TRBD1 (5 bases). Germline V gives CDR1 LGHDT, CDR2 YNNKEL (reference sequence). The CDR3 extends over 12 amino acids. Written as DNA, the CDR3 is TGTGCCAGCAGCGCCCCCGGAGAGGGGTCCTCCTTC. Amino acid sequence: CASSAPGEGSSF.

The chain carries TRBV5-6 and TRBJ2-3; D is undetermined. V lost 3 bases and J lost 2, with 19 bases in between. CDR1 is SGHDT and CDR2 is YYEEEE in the germline V gene. The CDR3 is 17 amino acids. CDR3 DNA sequence: TGTGCCAGCAGCTCATGGGCGGACCCAACCAACACAGATACGCAGTATTTT. It specifies CASSSWADPTNTDTQYF. The whole variable domain, remainder taken from reference TRBV5-6 and TRBJ2-3, is DAGVTQSPTHLIKTRGQQVTLRCSPKSGHDTVSWYQQALGQGPQFIFQYYEEEERQRGNFPDRFSGHQFPNYSSELNVNALLLGDSALYLCASSSWADPTNTDTQYFGPGTRLTVL.

This clonotype was recorded at least ten times. The chain has TRBV20-1 and TRBJ2-7; D ambiguous. The germline CDR1 and CDR2 sequences are DFQATT and SNEGSKA (reference sequence). Trimming cost V 3 bases and J 5 bases, with 11 bases left between them. CDR3 length: 12 residues. CDR3 sequence: CSASPDRDEQYF. CDR3 in DNA: TGCAGTGCTAGCCCTGATAGGGACGAGCAGTACTTC.

The chain recombines TRBV10-3 with TRBJ2-7; 9 bases agree with TRBD2. The CDR3 has 15 residues. CDR1 is ENHRY, CDR2 SYGVKD, per germline. The V gene end was trimmed by 6 bases and the J gene end by 3 bases; junction bases not matched to a gene: 9. This CDR3 reads CAISVAGGVIYEQYF. The CDR3 coding sequence is TGTGCCATCAGCGTTGCGGGAGGGGTTATCTACGAGCAGTACTTC.

This chain links TRBV7-3 with TRBJ2-6; D not certain. Trimming took off 5 bases at V and 4 bases at J, with 12 bases between the two ends. CDR3 length: 15 amino acids. Germline V gives CDR1 SGHTA, CDR2 FQGTGA. CDR3 coding DNA: TGTGCCAGCAGCCAAGAAGGTGCAGGGGCCAACGTCCTGACTTTC. Residues: CASSQEGAGANVLTF.

This clonotype showed up many times. The chain uses TRBV29-1 and TRBJ2-7, with D perhaps TRBD1 or TRBD2 (6 bases each). The V end lost 6 bases, the J end lost 0 bases, and 12 bases lay between the germline ends. The CDR3 contains 13 residues. Germline V gene lookup returns CDR1 SQVTM and CDR2 ANQGSEA. The CDR3 is CSVKQGGSYEQYF. CDR3 coding DNA: TGCAGCGTCAAACAGGGAGGCTCCTACGAGCAGTACTTC.

This clonotype was recorded at least ten times. The rearrangement uses TRBV12-3 or TRBV12-4 and TRBJ1-1; D gene uncertain. Deletions cut 6 bases from V and 1 base from J, with 12 bases between. The CDR3 extends over 14 amino acids. The CDR3 region is CASSVDGRNTEAFF. In DNA, the CDR3 is TGTGCCAGCAGCGTCGACGGGAGGAACACTGAAGCTTTCTTT.

This clonotype was seen repeatedly, ten times or more. The J gene is TRBJ2-7, the V gene TRBV12-3 or TRBV12-4, with a possible D match to TRBD1 (6 bases). Trimming stripped 3 bases from V and 1 base from J, with 10 bases between. The CDR3 has 14 residues. The CDR3 DNA sequence: TGTGCCAGCAGTTTGAACAGGGCATCCTACGAGCAGTACTTC. The encoded protein is CASSLNRASYEQYF.

The chain recombines TRBV15 with TRBJ2-7; TRBD1 might be the D (6 bases). The CDR3 length is 15 residues. V gave up 3 bases and J gave up 7 bases, with 19 bases separating them. Germline V gives CDR1 LNHNV, CDR2 YYDKDF (reference sequence). For the CDR3, the DNA is TGTGCCACCAGCAGCCCCGGGGCAGGGGCGAATGAGCAGTACTTC. This translates into CATSSPGAGANEQYF.

This clonotype was detected a few times. This chain joins TRBV7-6 and TRBJ2-2, with D unresolved. CDR1 is SGHVS, CDR2 FNYEAQ, per germline. V lost 1 base, J lost 2 bases, and 5 bases lay in between. The CDR3 has 14 amino acids. The CDR3 coding sequence is TGTGCCAGCAGCTTAGAAGTAAACACCGGGGAGCTGTTTTTT. Its translation is CASSLEVNTGELFF. The full variable domain, rest sourced from reference TRBV7-6 and TRBJ2-2, is GAGVSQSPRYKVTKRGQDVALRCDPISGHVSLYWYRQALGQGPEFLTYFNYEAQQDKSGLPNDRFSAERPEGSISTLTIQRTEQRDSAMYRCASSLEVNTGELFFGEGSRLTVL.

The J gene is TRBJ1-1, the V gene TRBV10-3; maybe TRBD1 (6 bases). The CDR3 spans 14 residues. V was pared by 4 bases and J by 0 bases, with 9 bases between. CDR1 ENHRY and CDR2 SYGVKD come from the germline V gene. CDR3: CAISGQGMNTEAFF. The CDR3 DNA reads TGTGCCATCAGTGGTCAGGGGATGAACACTGAAGCTTTCTTT.

This clonotype came up many times. The chain is built from TRBV2 and TRBJ1-6; 8 bases are a match to TRBD1. V was pared by 3 bases and J by 6 bases, with 7 bases of the junction left unmatched. Germline V lookup: CDR1 SNHLY, CDR2 FYNNEI. CDR3 size: 16 residues. In nucleotides, the CDR3 is TGTGCCAGCAGTGAGATGGCACAGGGGGTTAATTCACCCCTCCACTTT. Residues: CASSEMAQGVNSPLHF.

V usage is TRBV9 and J usage is TRBJ1-2, with 9 nucleotides matching TRBD1. The CDR3 totals 14 residues. Germline CDR1 and CDR2: SGDLS and YYNGEE. The trim removed 4 bases at V and 7 bases at J, leaving 8 bases unmatched. The CDR3 reads CASSLRTGEVGYTF. CDR3 coding DNA: TGTGCCAGCAGCCTACGGACAGGGGAAGTTGGCTACACCTTC.

The V gene is TRBV7-8, the J gene TRBJ2-3; D ambiguous. V shed 5 bases and J shed 2 bases, with 11 bases lying between them. CDR1 is SGHVS, CDR2 FQNEAQ, per germline. This CDR3 contains 14 residues. In DNA, the CDR3 is TGTGCCAGCAGCCTCGACGTTCCCACAGATACGCAGTATTTT. Translated: CASSLDVPTDTQYF.

The V gene is TRBV29-1, the J gene TRBJ1-2; no clear D. V gave up 8 bases and J gave up 6 bases, with 19 bases separating them. Germline lookup yields CDR1 SQVTM and CDR2 ANQGSEA. The CDR3 spans 13 residues. The CDR3 nucleotides read TGCAGCTTGGATGTGGGGATGGTTGATGGCTACACCTTC. It encodes CSLDVGMVDGYTF.

The chain has TRBV7-9 and TRBJ2-2; 8 bases map to TRBD1. The CDR3 runs 15 residues. CDR1 and CDR2 (germline): SEHNR, FQNEAQ (reference sequence). The trim removed 5 bases at V and 3 bases at J, leaving 5 bases unmatched. The CDR3 coding sequence is TGTGCCAGCAGCCCGACAGGGGTGCACACCGGGGAGCTGTTTTTT. Its protein product is CASSPTGVHTGELFF.